This T cell receptor beta chain originates from a study of cytomegalovirus exposure and HLA in healthy donors (dated by TCRdb to about 2017). Regarding the research as a whole: The approximately 710 repertoires of the first cohort and the roughly 120 validation repertoires were produced on the same platform, according to a later analysis. The study aimed to test whether cataloging public T cell receptors could reveal signatures of past pathogen exposure. In addition to the first cohort of around 670 subjects, a separate validation cohort of 130 or so different subjects was used. The study combined high-throughput TCR immunosequencing, statistical association of individual TCRs with disease status, and machine learning to predict cytomegalovirus infection status.

Overall results and qualifications from the work: In vitro tests confirmed that a few of the cytomegalovirus-associated TCR beta chains recognize cytomegalovirus antigens. Subsequent analysis determined that TCRs grouped into clusters in the first cohort also showed a tendency toward co-occurrence across the approximately 120 validation repertoires, and 90% to 95% of cluster scores exceeded 0. The authors suggested that the approach could potentially be generalized to other disease states and immunological phenotypes. A later analysis had no HLA typing for the validation cohort, so co-occurrence there was scored across all 120 repertoires. A total of 150 or so TCR beta chains were listed by the study as associated with cytomegalovirus. The classifier was reported to diagnose cytomegalovirus status with high specificity and sensitivity in both the original cohort and the validation cohort. While some public TCRs were present in many individuals, most TCR sequences turned up only very rarely across donors.

The donors were included in the validation cohort of 120 subjects, a group kept apart from the roughly 700-subject first cohort. At the junction V is shortened by 5 bases and J by 6 bases; bases outside the gene matches: 10. Spanning cysteine to phenylalanine, the CDR3 consists of 15 amino acids. The CDR3 DNA has 45 bases and is translated from base 1. CDR1 MNHEY and CDR2 SVGAGI were looked up in the germline V gene. In the case of this clone: Its binding antigen is unknown. The input lacks base qualities; no much larger clone sits a single base away.

The method behind the library was the immunoSEQ multiplex PCR assay. In the paper's pipeline: A statistical classification framework was developed to diagnose cytomegalovirus status using the catalog of TCR beta chain sequences. Drawn from immuneACCESS, this table holds only the in-frame rearrangements with V and J called that TCRdb kept. Clones are partly lost; checked studies trace under half to an unresolved V gene and leave the rest unexplained. D and trimming come from the DNA, and the V and J calls and clone size come from that table. The sample table lists some 140,000 clones, 80% to 90% of them with a count of one. Under 1.5% of the sample is held by the ten biggest clonotypes.

Source material: PBMCs. The sequence links TRBV6-5 to TRBJ1-2, and TRBD1 matches 9 of the central bases. This TCR was recovered from a woman between 25 and 40 years old in good health and CMV-seronegative. CDR3 reads: CASSRLTGTGNGYTF. The DNA is as follows: TGTGCCAGCAGTCGGCTCACCGGGACAGGGAATGGCTACACCTTC.